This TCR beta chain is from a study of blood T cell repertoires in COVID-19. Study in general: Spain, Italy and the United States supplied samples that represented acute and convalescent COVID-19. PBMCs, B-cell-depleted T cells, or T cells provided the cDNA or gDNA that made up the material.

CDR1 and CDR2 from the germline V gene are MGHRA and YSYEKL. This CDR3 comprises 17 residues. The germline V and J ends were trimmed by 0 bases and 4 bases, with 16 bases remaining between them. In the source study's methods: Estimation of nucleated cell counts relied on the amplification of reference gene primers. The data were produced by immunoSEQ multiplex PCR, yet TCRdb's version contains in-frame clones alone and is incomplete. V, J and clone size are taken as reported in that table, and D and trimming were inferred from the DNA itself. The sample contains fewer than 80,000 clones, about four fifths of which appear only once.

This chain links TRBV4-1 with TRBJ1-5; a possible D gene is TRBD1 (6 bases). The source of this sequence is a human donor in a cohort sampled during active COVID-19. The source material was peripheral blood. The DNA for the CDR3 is TGCGCCAGCAGCCAAGAGTGGAAGACTCAGGGGAATCAGCCCCAGCATTTT. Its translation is CASSQEWKTQGNQPQHF.